This T cell receptor beta chain was sequenced during a study of CD8+ T cells in alopecia areata. Whole-study results and caveats: Higher clonality was seen in lesional scalp than in normal scalp, especially in alopecia totalis/universalis. Treatment with tofacitinib significantly lowered scalp clonality and reduced expanded CD8+ clones among the top 100.

Losses at the gene ends were 7 bases for V and 5 bases for J; bases not matched to a gene: 8. This CDR3 is built from 13 residues. Germline loops: CDR1 GTSNPN, CDR2 SVGIG (reference sequence). This sample's treatment: oral pan-JAK inhibitor, 5-10 mg twice daily. In each case, RNA was isolated and then reverse transcribed into cDNA as the sequencing template. The method was immunoSEQ multiplex PCR; TCRdb's version includes in-frame clones alone and lacks a portion of them. Among hundreds of thousands of clones listed, around 66% were seen once. On this clone: What it recognizes is unknown.

This receptor was identified in a human donor with alopecia areata. V and J are TRBV30 and TRBJ1-5, with 7 nucleotides matching TRBD1. The sample was CD4+ T cells sorted from blood, taken at approximately week 45, from a patient treated with tofacitinib. CDR3 coding DNA: TGTGCCTTAAACCAGGGGGGCGATCAGCCCCAGCATTTT. Residues: CALNQGGDQPQHF. Combining the CDR3 with reference TRBV30 and TRBJ1-5 gives the whole variable domain SQTIHQWPATLVQPVGSPLSLECTVEGTSNPNLYWYRQAAGRGLQLLFYSVGIGQISSEVPQNLSASRPQDRQFILSSKKLLLSDSGFYLCALNQGGDQPQHFGDGTRLSIL.